This TCR beta chain stems from a study of cytomegalovirus exposure and HLA in healthy donors. Study-level information: From HLA-typed donors, an early data release held roughly 89 million unique TCRs.

This clone was observed a handful of times. Its antigen is still unknown. The CDR3 length is 15 residues. Trimming left V 1 base short and J 6 bases short, with 16 bases between. Germline V lookup: CDR1 SGHAT, CDR2 FQDESV (reference sequence). This cohort consisted of healthy bone marrow donors. Study-wide points: In a later analysis, parvovirus B19, influenza, CMV and Epstein-Barr virus appeared linked to several top co-occurrence clusters.

The PCR used 60 Vbeta and 13 Jbeta primers. How the authors handled the data: Per a later analysis, the number of unique TCR beta chains was approximately 80 million, of which around 10 million were shared. Sequencing used immunoSEQ multiplex PCR; TCRdb keeps in-frame clones, though not all of them. For V, J and clone size, that table is used; D and trimming come from the DNA. The sample carries 170,000 or so clones, around 80% recorded once. Input material: PBMCs. The gene calls are TRBV11-1 and TRBJ2-7; tentative D call: TRBD1 (6 bases). This TCR came from a male donor in good health and CMV-seropositive. The CDR3: CASSLVRGQRAEQYF. The DNA of the CDR3 is TGTGCCAGCAGCTTAGTTCGGGGACAAAGGGCCGAGCAGTACTTC.